The 21 T cell receptor beta chains reported below all come from one sample, sequenced in a study of blood T cells in healthy people across ages. A sample-barcoded 5' primer and a J-beta primer mix were used in a second PCR of about 7 to 12 cycles. A single record per CDR3 protein comes from TCRdb applying MiXCR to the 5' RACE reads. The sample contains about 760,000 distinct CDR3 sequences, roughly three fifths of which appear only once. What was sequenced was blood. The receptors come from a man aged 40-49 years in good health.

The chain couples TRBV20-1 to TRBJ2-1, with 11 bases lining up with TRBD2. The V gene's germline CDR1 is DFQATT and CDR2 SNEGSKA (reference sequence). This CDR3 comprises 16 residues. After removal of 6 bases from V and 4 bases from J, the junction contained 11 bases not matched to a gene. CDR3 in amino acids: CSASTLAGGLYNEQFF. The CDR3 DNA sequence: TGCAGTGCGAGCACCTTAGCGGGAGGGCTTTACAATGAGCAGTTCTTC.

This clonotype was seen a few times. A clone one base away is much larger, so this may be a read error. This chain joins TRBV20-1 and TRBJ2-7, with TRBD2 identical over 7 bases. Germline lookup yields CDR1 DFQATT and CDR2 SNEGSKA (reference sequence). The CDR3 has 15 residues. With 5 bases clipped from V and 7 bases from J, the junction kept 17 bases outside the gene matches. This chain's CDR3 is CSAPYRGGLSNEQYF. In DNA, the CDR3 is TGCAGTGCTCCCTATCGCGGGGGATTATCAAATGAGCAGTACTTC.

CDR3 sequence: CSARDWQRSSYNEQFF. CDR3 DNA sequence: TGCAGTGCTAGAGATTGGCAGCGGAGCTCCTACAATGAGCAGTTCTTC. The chain couples TRBV20-1 to TRBJ2-1; D possibly corresponds to TRBD2 (5 bases). The CDR3 totals 16 residues. Germline CDR1 reads DFQATT; CDR2 reads SNEGSKA (reference sequence). Trimming pared 0 bases from V and 0 bases from J, leaving 12 bases between.

This chain connects TRBV20-1 to TRBJ2-5; weak D call: TRBD2 (6 bases). The J call is uncertain, as TRBJ2-7 better fits the DNA end. Germline V gives CDR1 DFQATT, CDR2 SNEGSKA (reference sequence). The CDR3 spans 16 residues. In nucleotides, the CDR3 is TGCAGTGCTAGAGATCCGGGGCGGGGTGGGGCCTACGAGCAGTACTTC. Amino acid sequence: CSARDPGRGGAYEQYF.

The rearrangement joins TRBV27 to TRBJ2-3; D is uncertain. CDR3 size: 11 residues. The V gene lost 10 bases and the J gene lost 4 bases, with 9 bases spanning the gap. Germline CDR1 MNHEY, CDR2 SMNVEV (reference sequence). The CDR3 DNA follows: TGTGCCACCCTACGGTCAGATACGCAGTATTTT. Protein: CATLRSDTQYF.

Turning to this clonotype: The junction differs from germline at one of its ends, possibly a read error. V and J are TRBV12-3 or TRBV12-4 and TRBJ2-7; maybe TRBD1 (6 bases). CDR3 length equals 14 residues. The CDR3 protein is CASSSDRRTYVQYF. The CDR3 DNA reads as TGTGCCAGCAGTTCTGACAGGCGAACCTACGTGCAGTACTTC.

CDR3 in amino acids: CASSSPPRQAPDNEQFF. The DNA of the CDR3 is TGTGCCAGCAGCTCTCCTCCGAGGCAGGCGCCTGACAATGAGCAGTTCTTC. The rearrangement links TRBV7-2 to TRBJ2-1; unclear D gene. V lost 4 bases and J lost 5, with 21 bases in between. Germline CDR1 and CDR2: SGHTA and FQGNSA. This CDR3 comprises 17 residues.

The rearrangement uses TRBV4-2 and TRBJ1-1; perhaps TRBD1 as D (5 bases). The CDR3 totals 17 residues. CDR1 LGHNA and CDR2 YNFKEQ come from the germline V gene. Trimming pared 4 bases from V and 1 base from J, leaving 19 bases between. CDR3 loop: CASSPYYRDSSNTEAFF. In DNA form, the CDR3 reads TGTGCCAGCAGCCCCTACTATCGCGACAGCTCGAACACTGAAGCTTTCTTT.

The V and J genes are TRBV5-1 and TRBJ2-1; D is unclear. V lost 7 bases, J lost 13 bases, and 21 bases lay in between. This CDR3 is built from 13 residues. Germline V lookup: CDR1 SGHRS, CDR2 YFSETQ. CDR3 protein: CASGSLSQETQFF. The CDR3 coding sequence is TGCGCCAGCGGTAGTCTTTCGCAAGAGACCCAGTTCTTC.

This clonotype appeared once. The chain joins TRBV3-1 to TRBJ1-1; 8 bases match TRBD1. Germline V gene data show CDR1 as LGHDT and CDR2 as YNNKEL (reference sequence). This CDR3 region has 17 residues. Losses at the gene ends were 3 bases for V and 3 bases for J; bases not matched to a gene: 12. CDR3 loop: CASSHDVGTGLYTEAFF. The CDR3 DNA is TGTGCCAGCAGCCATGATGTAGGGACAGGTTTATACACTGAAGCTTTCTTT.

This clonotype was observed a single time. The rearrangement links TRBV12-3 or TRBV12-4 to TRBJ2-4; no clear D. The J call is uncertain, as TRBJ2-7 better fits the DNA end. This CDR3 is built from 15 residues. CDR3 DNA: TGTGCCAGCAGCCTCGCCGGGCGGCCAGTCTACGAGCAGTACTTC. It is translated as CASSLAGRPVYEQYF.

This sequence joins TRBV5-1 and TRBJ2-3, with TRBD1 matching over 9 bases. The germline V gene has CDR1 SGHRS and CDR2 YFSETQ. The CDR3 is 15 residues long. V shed 4 bases, J shed 6 bases, and the junction held 9 bases outside the gene matches. The DNA for the CDR3 is TGCGCCAGCAGCCGTGGACAGGGGCGAAGTGATACGCAGTATTTT. It is translated as CASSRGQGRSDTQYF.

Comments on this clonotype: The junction departs from the called germline gene at one end, perhaps through a read error. The chain recombines TRBV28 with TRBJ2-7; D perhaps matches TRBD2 (7 bases). In germline, CDR1 is MDHEN, CDR2 SYDVKM. The length of the CDR3 is 14 residues. The chain's CDR3 is CASSSTGTIDEQYF. The CDR3 DNA follows: TGTGCCAGTAGTTCTACAGGGACTATTGATGAGCAGTACTTC.

The J gene is TRBJ1-5, the V gene TRBV20-1; D is unclear. The CDR3 is 12 amino acids. Germline V lookup: CDR1 DFQATT, CDR2 SNEGSKA (reference sequence). Trimming took off 6 bases at V and 12 bases at J, with 18 bases between the two ends. The CDR3 loop is CSAAQTPNVQHF. The CDR3 coding sequence is TGCAGTGCCGCCCAAACCCCCAATGTCCAGCATTTT.

The V call is TRBV20-1, the J call TRBJ1-2, with no clear D. Germline assignment: CDR1 DFQATT and CDR2 SNEGSKA (reference sequence). The CDR3 contains 13 residues. V dropped 2 bases and J dropped 8 bases, with 15 bases sitting between them. CDR3 loop: CSARSGGFGGYTF. In nucleotides, the CDR3 is TGCAGTGCTAGATCTGGCGGCTTTGGGGGCTACACCTTC.

In DNA, the CDR3 is TGTGCCAGCAGCCAAGCAGGTAGTACAGGGGTGGATGGCTACACCTTC. As protein: CASSQAGSTGVDGYTF. The chain joins TRBV4-2 to TRBJ1-2; 7 nucleotides align to TRBD1. The CDR3 runs to 16 residues. The V and J ends lost 1 base and 6 bases, in that order; junction bases with no gene match: 11. Germline CDR1 is LGHNA and CDR2 is YNFKEQ.

The rearrangement links TRBV20-1 to TRBJ2-1; D gene uncertain. Trimming took off 3 bases at V and 5 bases at J, with 8 bases between the two ends. Germline CDR1 and CDR2: DFQATT and SNEGSKA (reference sequence). This CDR3 has 12 residues. The CDR3 DNA reads as TGCAGTGCTAGTGTCCGAGACAATGAGCAGTTCTTC. Its protein product is CSASVRDNEQFF.

The chain employs TRBV28 and TRBJ1-1, with TRBD1 identical over 10 bases. The germline V gene has CDR1 MDHEN and CDR2 SYDVKM. This CDR3 has 15 amino acids. V was pared by 7 bases and J by 1 base, with 6 bases of the junction left unmatched. The CDR3 reads CASTLTGGRNTEAFF. The CDR3 DNA sequence: TGTGCCAGCACGTTGACAGGGGGCCGGAACACTGAAGCTTTCTTT. Looking up the rest from reference TRBV28 and TRBJ1-1 gives the full variable domain: DVKVTQSSRYLVKRTGEKVFLECVQDMDHENMFWYRQDPGLGLRLIYFSYDVKMKEKGDIPEGYSVSREKKERFSLILESASTNQTSMYLCASTLTGGRNTEAFFGQGTRLTVV.

The chain joins TRBV24-1 to TRBJ2-7, with TRBD1 matching over 7 bases. V lost 4 bases to trimming and J lost 2 bases; unmatched junction nucleotides: 7. CDR1 is KGHDR and CDR2 is SFDVKD in the germline V gene. The length of the CDR3 is 15 residues. As DNA, the CDR3 is TGTGCCACCAGTGAAGGGGGCAGCCGAACCTACGAGCAGTACTTC. It encodes CATSEGGSRTYEQYF.

The chain employs TRBV18 and TRBJ2-3; D is unresolved. This CDR3 contains 13 residues. V shed 3 bases and J shed 6 bases, with 10 bases lying between them. Germline V lookup: CDR1 KGHSH, CDR2 LQKENI. The CDR3 nucleotides read TGTGCCAGCTCACCCCTGAGGTGGGATACGCAGTATTTT. Translated: CASSPLRWDTQYF.

The rearrangement joins TRBV7-2 to TRBJ1-1; possibly TRBD1 for D (6 bases). V was pared by 2 bases and J by 3 bases, with 13 bases between. The CDR3 extends over 15 amino acids. Germline V gene data show CDR1 as SGHTA and CDR2 as FQGNSA. The CDR3 sequence: CASSLNRAVDTEAFF. CDR3 sequence (DNA): TGTGCCAGCAGCTTAAACAGGGCTGTTGACACTGAAGCTTTCTTT.